The 28 T cell receptor beta chains presented below share a single source sample, sequenced in a study of CD4 T cells in relation to SARS-CoV-2 and coronaviruses. No antigen has been identified for these receptors. Before the COVID-19 pandemic, during about 2010-2019, CD4+ T cells were taken from unexposed donors. Isolation of CD4+ T cells took place after about 9 days in culture. Assay used: immunoSEQ multiplex PCR; TCRdb lists only in-frame clones, some missing. The table includes around 20,000 clones, nearly 75% detected once. Sequenced sample: CD4+ T cells from PBMCs, cultured in vitro. All receptors come from a human donor in good health.

Only a few counts were recorded for this clone. The chain couples TRBV19 to TRBJ2-7; 9 positions match TRBD2. Looked up from germline, CDR1 is LNHDA and CDR2 is SQIVND (reference sequence). CDR3 size: 13 residues. Trimming cost V 4 bases and J 4 bases; bases outside gene matches: 2. The CDR3 nucleotides read TGTGCCAGTAGTAACCTAGCGGGATACGAGCAGTACTTC. It is translated as CASSNLAGYEQYF.

The chain joins TRBV2 to TRBJ2-5; 10 nucleotides align to TRBD2. This CDR3 has 16 amino acids. From germline, CDR1 is SNHLY and CDR2 FYNNEI. V shed 2 bases, J shed 5 bases, and the junction held 8 bases outside the gene matches. In DNA, the CDR3 is TGTGCCAGCAGTGAACCTAGCGGGAGAGGGGGGGAGACCCAGTACTTC. It encodes CASSEPSGRGGETQYF.

V is TRBV27 and J is TRBJ1-5; D gene uncertain. This CDR3 has 14 residues. V gave up 5 bases and J gave up 7 bases, with 15 bases separating them. CDR1 is MNHEY and CDR2 is SMNVEV in the germline V gene (reference sequence). The CDR3 coding sequence is TGTGCCAGCAGTGCCCTTGGGGTTGGACAGCCCCAGCATTTT. This encodes CASSALGVGQPQHF.

In this sample, this clone turned up a few times. The rearrangement links TRBV21-1 to TRBJ1-3; TRBD1, the table's D call, was not compared with the DNA. TRBV21-1 is marked as a pseudogene. There are 16 residues in the CDR3. The CDR3 region is CASSLQGRANGNTIYF. The CDR3 DNA reads TGTGCCAGCAGCCTTCAGGGAAGGGCGAATGGAAACACCATATATTTT.

This chain links TRBV6-5 with TRBJ1-1; no clear D. The ends were cut back, 6 bases at V and 8 bases at J, with 10 bases in the middle. The CDR3 runs 11 residues. Germline assignment: CDR1 MNHEY and CDR2 SVGAGI. CDR3 nucleotides: TGTGCCAGCAGCAATGCCCCCGAAGCTTTCTTT. Amino acids: CASSNAPEAFF.

Only one count was recorded for this clone. The V call is TRBV28, the J call TRBJ2-1; D is perhaps TRBD2 (5 bases). Germline-derived CDR1 and CDR2 are MDHEN and SYDVKM. Deletions cut 5 bases from V and 4 bases from J, with 12 bases between. This CDR3 contains 14 residues. The CDR3 DNA reads as TGTGCCAGCAGTGTAATAACTAGGTACAATGAGCAGTTCTTC. Translating it yields CASSVITRYNEQFF.

J is TRBJ1-4 and V is TRBV4-1, with no clear D. Trimming pared 0 bases from V and 11 bases from J, leaving 19 bases between. There are 16 residues in the CDR3. Per germline, CDR1 MGHRA and CDR2 YSYEKL. CDR3 in DNA: TGCGCCAGCAGCCAAGATCAGTCAGGCTGGGTGTGGAAACTGTTTTTT. It codes for CASSQDQSGWVWKLFF.

CDR3 region: CAWSVHRRNQPQHF. CDR3 nucleotides: TGTGCCTGGAGTGTACACCGGCGCAATCAGCCCCAGCATTTT. V is TRBV30 and J is TRBJ1-5, with D uncertain. This CDR3 is built from 14 residues. Trimming left V 0 bases short and J 2 bases short, with 8 bases between. Germline assignment: CDR1 GTSNPN and CDR2 SVGIG (reference sequence). The whole variable domain, remainder taken from reference TRBV30 and TRBJ1-5, is SQTIHQWPATLVQPVGSPLSLECTVEGTSNPNLYWYRQAAGRGLQLLFYSVGIGQISSEVPQNLSASRPQDRQFILSSKKLLLSDSGFYLCAWSVHRRNQPQHFGDGTRLSIL.

V gene TRBV6-1 combines with J gene TRBJ1-2; 11 bases map to TRBD1. V dropped 3 bases and J dropped 4; count of bases not matched to a gene: 4. Germline V CDR1 and CDR2: MNHNS, SASEGT. The CDR3 has 15 residues. CDR3 loop: CASSELDRGLYGYTF. The DNA for the CDR3 is TGTGCCAGCAGTGAGTTGGACAGGGGGCTCTATGGCTACACCTTC.

This clone is large. The chain uses TRBV3-1 (or the pseudogene TRBV3-2) and TRBJ1-6; D is uncertain. The germline gives CDR1 LGHDT, CDR2 YNNKEL (reference sequence). Trimming removed 3 bases at V and 7 bases at J, with 10 bases between. The CDR3 runs to 14 residues. The CDR3 protein is CASSHPQQNSPLHF. As DNA, the CDR3 is TGTGCCAGCAGCCATCCACAGCAGAATTCACCCCTCCACTTT.

The chain uses TRBV30 and TRBJ2-2; 10 bases match TRBD2. The V gene end was trimmed by 3 bases and the J gene end by 6 bases; junction bases not matched to a gene: 13. CDR1 is GTSNPN, CDR2 SVGIG, per germline (reference sequence). The CDR3 spans 17 residues. As DNA, the CDR3 is TGTGCCTGGAGATACGTTGGGCTAGCGGGAGACGCCGGGGAGCTGTTTTTT. It is translated as CAWRYVGLAGDAGELFF. Full variable domain (rest looked up from reference TRBV30 and TRBJ2-2): SQTIHQWPATLVQPVGSPLSLECTVEGTSNPNLYWYRQAAGRGLQLLFYSVGIGQISSEVPQNLSASRPQDRQFILSSKKLLLSDSGFYLCAWRYVGLAGDAGELFFGEGSRLTVL.

The chain combines TRBV5-5 with TRBJ1-2; D remains ambiguous. CDR1 is SGHKS and CDR2 is YYEKEE in the germline V gene (reference sequence). This CDR3 comprises 14 residues. The V gene lost 1 base and the J gene lost 1 base, with 8 bases spanning the gap. This chain's CDR3 is CASSLWTDNYGYTF. CDR3 nucleotides: TGTGCCAGCAGCTTGTGGACGGATAACTATGGCTACACCTTC.

The V and J genes are TRBV18 and TRBJ2-7; D is perhaps TRBD1 (5 bases). There are 14 residues in the CDR3. Trimming cost V 3 bases and J 5 bases, with 14 bases left between them. Germline V gene sequence: CDR1 KGHSH, CDR2 LQKENI. The CDR3, as DNA: TGTGCCAGCTCACCCCGACAGAAGAGCGACGAGCAGTACTTC. It is translated as CASSPRQKSDEQYF.

CDR3 in amino acids: CASSPGGQYQYF. The CDR3, as DNA: TGTGCCAGCTCACCAGGGGGTCAATACCAGTACTTC. V usage is TRBV18 and J usage is TRBJ2-5, with D perhaps assigned TRBD1 or TRBD2 (5 bases each). The V end was cut by 2 bases, the J end by 10 bases, with 11 bases between. The CDR3 has 12 residues. Germline values: CDR1 KGHSH, CDR2 LQKENI. The variable domain in full, with the rest retrieved from reference TRBV18 and TRBJ2-5, is NAGVMQNPRHLVRRRGQEARLRCSPMKGHSHVYWYRQLPEEGLKFMVYLQKENIIDESGMPKERFSAEFPKEGPSILRIQQVVRGDSAAYFCASSPGGQYQYFGPGTRLLVL.

The J gene is TRBJ2-5, the V gene TRBV28; D not resolved. The length of the CDR3 is 13 residues. V lost 6 bases and J lost 6, with 14 bases in between. The germline V gene has CDR1 MDHEN and CDR2 SYDVKM. The CDR3 loop reads CASSTAALKTQYF. Written as DNA, the CDR3 is TGTGCCAGCAGCACCGCCGCTTTGAAGACCCAGTACTTC.

V and J are TRBV10-3 and TRBJ2-2, with 13 bases aligning to TRBD2. The CDR3 runs 16 residues. The V gene's germline CDR1 is ENHRY and CDR2 SYGVKD. V trimming: 6 bases; J trimming: 0 bases; junction bases outside the gene matches: 1. The CDR3 protein is CAISGTSGTNTGELFF. The CDR3 nucleotides are TGTGCCATCAGCGGGACTAGCGGGACGAACACCGGGGAGCTGTTTTTT.

The CDR3 here is CASSIPGALFYEQYF. In DNA form, the CDR3 reads TGTGCCAGTAGTATCCCGGGGGCTTTATTCTACGAGCAGTACTTC. This chain links TRBV19 with TRBJ2-7; D may be TRBD1 or TRBD2 (6 bases each). Germline lookup yields CDR1 LNHDA and CDR2 SQIVND (reference sequence). This CDR3 spans 15 amino acids. V lost 3 bases and J lost 3, with 15 bases in between.

V is TRBV11-2 and J is TRBJ2-1; TRBD2 is a possible D gene (6 bases). Trimming shortened V by 0 bases and J by 5 bases, and 17 bases separated the two germline ends. CDR3 length: 17 residues. The germline V gene encodes CDR1 SGHAT and CDR2 FQNNGV. CDR3 protein: CASSLDFGTGVHNEQFF. The CDR3 DNA reads TGTGCCAGCAGCTTAGACTTCGGGACTGGGGTCCACAATGAGCAGTTCTTC.

The chain recombines TRBV24-1 with TRBJ1-4; 12 bases map to TRBD1. Germline assignment: CDR1 KGHDR and CDR2 SFDVKD. The CDR3 spans 15 residues. Trimming at V came to 6 bases and at J to 7 bases, leaving 5 bases not matched to a gene. The CDR3 sequence: CATSHGDRGREKLFF. The CDR3 bases are TGTGCCACCAGTCATGGGGACAGGGGGCGTGAAAAACTGTTTTTT.

V usage is TRBV24-1 and J usage is TRBJ2-5; 12 nucleotides match TRBD1. CDR3 size: 18 residues. CDR1 is KGHDR, CDR2 SFDVKD, per germline. Trimming removed 4 bases from V and 5 bases from J; junction bases left unmatched: 13. CDR3 nucleotides: TGTGCCACCAGTGACCCCGACCGGGACAGGGGGCAGGGGGAGACCCAGTACTTC. Its protein product is CATSDPDRDRGQGETQYF.

The rearrangement uses TRBV3-1 (or the pseudogene TRBV3-2) and TRBJ1-1; no clear D. Germline V gene data show CDR1 as LGHDT and CDR2 as YNNKEL (reference sequence). Trimming shortened V by 0 bases and J by 0 bases, and 5 bases separated the two germline ends. The CDR3 contains 14 residues. The CDR3 nucleotides read TGTGCCAGCAGCCAAGATTACCTGAACACTGAAGCTTTCTTT. It yields the protein CASSQDYLNTEAFF.

The J gene is TRBJ1-3, the V gene TRBV12-3 or TRBV12-4; D unresolved. The CDR3 length is 11 residues. The V and J ends lost 6 bases and 8 bases respectively, with 8 bases between them. CDR3 region: CASSPWHTIYF. For the CDR3, the DNA is TGTGCCAGCAGCCCCTGGCACACCATATATTTT.

The V and J genes are TRBV7-2 and TRBJ2-2; the match to TRBD1 covers 9 bases. The CDR3 length is 14 residues. The trim removed 6 bases at V and 8 bases at J, leaving 7 bases unmatched. From germline, CDR1 is SGHTA and CDR2 FQGNSA. The CDR3 loop is CASRPYDRGGELFF. The CDR3 nucleotides are TGTGCCAGCAGGCCATACGACAGGGGGGGGGAGCTGTTTTTT. Combining the CDR3 with reference TRBV7-2 and TRBJ2-2 gives the whole variable domain GAGVSQSPSNKVTEKGKDVELRCDPISGHTALYWYRQSLGQGLEFLIYFQGNSAPDKSGLPSDRFSAERTGGSVSTLTIQRTQQEDSAVYLCASRPYDRGGELFFGEGSRLTVL.

The chain has TRBV6-1 and TRBJ2-7; no clear D. Trimming took 3 bases from V and 0 from J, leaving 6 bases between them. CDR1 and CDR2 (germline): MNHNS, SASEGT. This CDR3 comprises 13 residues. The CDR3 DNA reads as TGTGCCAGCAGTGAGTATAGCTCCTACGAGCAGTACTTC. Protein sequence: CASSEYSSYEQYF.

CDR3 bases: TGTGCCAGCAGCCCATGGACTAGCCCGAACACCGGGGAGCTGTTTTTT. This gives the protein CASSPWTSPNTGELFF. The chain uses TRBV9 and TRBJ2-2; 8 bases fit TRBD2. The V segment lost 4 bases and the J segment 0 bases; nucleotides outside the gene matches: 5. The CDR3 is made up of 16 amino acids. The germline V gene encodes CDR1 SGDLS and CDR2 YYNGEE.

The chain carries TRBV5-4 and TRBJ2-7; D unresolved. With 2 bases removed from V and 5 bases from J, the gap between germline ends came to 20 bases. The CDR3 is 16 residues long. The germline gives CDR1 SGHNT, CDR2 YYREEE (reference sequence). The CDR3 reads CASSLFVVRSLDEQYF. Written as DNA, the CDR3 is TGTGCCAGCAGCTTATTTGTTGTGCGCAGCCTCGACGAGCAGTACTTC. The full variable domain, in which reference TRBV5-4 and TRBJ2-7 provide the parts outside the CDR3, is ETGVTQSPTHLIKTRGQQVTLRCSSQSGHNTVSWYQQALGQGPQFIFQYYREEENGRGNFPPRFSGLQFPNYSSELNVNALELDDSALYLCASSLFVVRSLDEQYFGPGTRLTVT.

The V gene is TRBV12-3 or TRBV12-4, the J gene TRBJ2-7, with no clear D. The CDR3 sequence is 12 residues long. The V gene lost 6 bases and the J gene lost 4 bases, with 10 bases spanning the gap. CDR3 DNA sequence: TGTGCCAGCAGCCGCGTCTCATACGAGCAGTACTTC. Translated, it gives CASSRVSYEQYF.

The V gene is TRBV5-6, the J gene TRBJ1-2; TRBD1 aligns across 10 bases. V shed 5 bases, J shed 6 bases, and the junction held 13 bases outside the gene matches. The germline CDR1 and CDR2 sequences are SGHDT and YYEEEE. This CDR3 contains 16 residues. CDR3 nucleotide sequence: TGTGCCAGCAGTGACAGGGGGCGACCTTACAGTCATGGCTACACCTTC. Protein sequence: CASSDRGRPYSHGYTF. The full variable domain, completed using reference TRBV5-6 and TRBJ1-2, is DAGVTQSPTHLIKTRGQQVTLRCSPKSGHDTVSWYQQALGQGPQFIFQYYEEEERQRGNFPDRFSGHQFPNYSSELNVNALLLGDSALYLCASSDRGRPYSHGYTFGSGTRLTVV.